These 15 T cell receptor beta chains share one sample of origin, sequenced in a study of blood T cell repertoires in COVID-19. Sequencing used immunoSEQ multiplex PCR; TCRdb keeps in-frame clones, though not all of them. The table records about 130,000 clones, about nine tenths of them present only once. Source material: peripheral blood. The receptors originated from a man between 45 and 60 years old with acute or convalescent COVID-19.

The gene calls are TRBV4-2 and TRBJ2-1; a weak D match, TRBD2 (5 bases). This CDR3 spans 15 amino acids. The V gene's germline CDR1 is LGHNA and CDR2 YNFKEQ. V was clipped by 3 bases and J by 0 bases, with 9 bases between them. DNA for the CDR3: TGTGCCAGCAGCCAGCCGGGAAGCTCCTACAATGAGCAGTTCTTC. Amino acids: CASSQPGSSYNEQFF.

The chain recombines TRBV19 with TRBJ2-7; D gene unclear. The V end was cut by 3 bases, the J end by 4 bases, with 10 bases between. Germline V gene data show CDR1 as LNHDA and CDR2 as SQIVND (reference sequence). The length of the CDR3 is 13 residues. This CDR3 is CASSIRLDYEQYF. In nucleotides, the CDR3 is TGTGCCAGTAGTATTCGGCTAGATTACGAGCAGTACTTC.

This chain joins TRBV20-1 and TRBJ2-7; D not certain. The germline CDR1 and CDR2 sequences are DFQATT and SNEGSKA (reference sequence). This CDR3 is 11 amino acids long. V shed 3 bases and J shed 6 bases, with 9 bases lying between them. The CDR3 protein is CSARSIVEQYF. The DNA of the CDR3 is TGCAGTGCTAGGTCTATCGTCGAGCAGTACTTC.

V usage is TRBV6-5 and J usage is TRBJ1-2, with D perhaps TRBD1 (5 bases). Germline V lookup: CDR1 MNHEY, CDR2 SVGAGI. Trimming cost V 9 bases and J 7 bases, with 24 bases left between them. The CDR3 extends over 15 amino acids. The CDR3 coding sequence is TGTGCCAGTTTGCCCGGGGGGATTAATTTTGTTGGCTACACCTTC. It is translated as CASLPGGINFVGYTF.

V gene TRBV2 combines with J gene TRBJ2-1; possibly TRBD2 for D (6 bases). V shed 11 bases and J shed 4 bases, with 15 bases lying between them. CDR1 is SNHLY and CDR2 is FYNNEI in the germline V gene. CDR3 length equals 13 residues. CDR3 sequence (DNA): TGTGCCGGAGGGAGCGGGCGATACAATGAGCAGTTCTTC. Translated, it gives CAGGSGRYNEQFF.

This sequence joins TRBV5-1 and TRBJ1-1, with D hard to call. Germline CDR1 is SGHRS and CDR2 is YFSETQ. This CDR3 is 13 amino acids long. Trimming took off 0 bases at V and 4 bases at J, with 7 bases between the two ends. The CDR3 nucleotides read TGCGCCAGCAGCTTGGCCTATGGCACTGAAGCTTTCTTT. It encodes CASSLAYGTEAFF.

The chain carries TRBV5-1 and TRBJ1-1; D perhaps matches TRBD1 (5 bases). Germline V gene sequence: CDR1 SGHRS, CDR2 YFSETQ. Trimming shortened V by 4 bases and J by 3 bases, and 7 bases separated the two germline ends. This CDR3 region has 12 residues. The CDR3 sequence is CASSIGDTEAFF. The CDR3 region has the DNA TGCGCCAGCAGCATAGGGGACACTGAAGCTTTCTTT.

The rearrangement links TRBV7-9 to TRBJ1-2; no clear D. The CDR3 runs 13 residues. Deletions cut 1 base from V and 7 bases from J, with 10 bases between. Germline V gene data show CDR1 as SEHNR and CDR2 as FQNEAQ (reference sequence). CDR3 DNA: TGTGCCAGCAGCTTAGGGCAGGTGCTTGGCTACACCTTC. Translation gives CASSLGQVLGYTF.

This sequence joins TRBV4-1 and TRBJ1-5; D is unresolved. Trimming shortened V by 4 bases and J by 4 bases, and 14 bases separated the two germline ends. The germline CDR1 and CDR2 sequences are MGHRA and YSYEKL. This CDR3 comprises 15 residues. The DNA of the CDR3 is TGCGCCAGCAGCCCCTCCGGAGGTACTAATCAGCCCCAGCATTTT. It yields the protein CASSPSGGTNQPQHF.

In DNA form, the CDR3 reads TGTGCCAGCAGCCCGCAGGCCCTAAATTCACCCCTCCACTTT. Protein: CASSPQALNSPLHF. The V gene is TRBV5-4, the J gene TRBJ1-6; no definite D call. Germline V lookup: CDR1 SGHNT, CDR2 YYREEE (reference sequence). V was shortened by 4 bases and J by 7 bases, with 12 bases between the two germline ends. The CDR3 is 14 residues long.

This rearrangement joins TRBV7-9 to TRBJ2-7; 7 bases map to TRBD2. Trimming took 6 bases from V and 5 from J; bases not matched to a gene: 10. This CDR3 comprises 14 residues. Germline loops: CDR1 SEHNR, CDR2 FQNEAQ (reference sequence). For the CDR3, the DNA is TGTGCCAGCAGTCCCTGGGAGGGCCTCAACGAGCAGTACTTC. Translation gives CASSPWEGLNEQYF.

V is TRBV6-5 and J is TRBJ2-7, with D tentatively TRBD1 (6 bases). Germline V lookup: CDR1 MNHEY, CDR2 SVGAGI. Trimming took 7 bases from V and 3 from J, leaving 19 bases between them. The CDR3 covers 15 residues. The CDR3 spells CASTVQGFTNYEQYF. The CDR3 region has the DNA TGTGCCAGCACAGTCCAGGGGTTTACCAACTACGAGCAGTACTTC.

This clone was counted between two and nine times. The rearrangement uses TRBV6-5 and TRBJ1-2, with D maybe TRBD1 (5 bases). The CDR3 has 12 amino acids. V gave up 4 bases and J gave up 13 bases, with 16 bases separating them. Looked up from germline, CDR1 is MNHEY and CDR2 is SVGAGI. CDR3 in amino acids: CASSSRGVAGTF. Written as DNA, the CDR3 is TGTGCCAGCAGTTCCCGGGGGGTTGCAGGCACCTTC.

The chain recombines TRBV6-2 or TRBV6-3 with TRBJ2-5, with 8 bases lining up with TRBD1. Germline lookup yields CDR1 MNHEY and CDR2 SVGEGT. Unmatched junction bases numbered 9, after V lost 4 bases and J lost 5 bases. The CDR3 runs 15 residues. The CDR3 here is CASSSGQGRWETQYF. The DNA for the CDR3 is TGTGCCAGCAGTTCAGGACAGGGCCGTTGGGAGACCCAGTACTTC.

This clone has just a few counts. This rearrangement joins TRBV24-1 to TRBJ2-1, with 14 bases aligning to TRBD2. Germline V CDR1 and CDR2: KGHDR, SFDVKD. CDR3 length equals 19 residues. V shed 0 bases, J shed 1 base, and the junction held 4 bases outside the gene matches. The CDR3 nucleotides read TGTGCCACCAGTGATTTGGGGGGACTAGCGGGAGAGTCCTACAATGAGCAGTTCTTC. Its protein is CATSDLGGLAGESYNEQFF.